This entry features one T cell receptor (beta chain) sequence. Its matching antigen is unknown. This record belongs to a study of cytomegalovirus exposure and HLA in healthy donors. The V gene lost 1 base and the J gene lost 2 bases, with 9 bases spanning the gap. CDR3 length equals 15 residues. The germline gives CDR1 LGHNA, CDR2 YNFKEQ. Study-wide findings and caveats: Among TCR beta chains, those listed as cytomegalovirus-associated numbered around 160. For most TCR sequences rarity was the rule, although some public TCRs occurred in many donors. Specificity of a few CMV-associated chains for CMV antigens was verified in vitro.

TCRdb keeps only in-frame clones here, not all; method: immunoSEQ multiplex PCR. The sample holds over 200,000 clones; 87% are singletons and the top ten take 1.5% to 2%. This TCR derives from a woman aged 18-30 years in good health and CMV-seropositive. Specimen: PBMCs. This chain joins TRBV4-2 and TRBJ2-1, with D tentatively TRBD2 (5 bases). The CDR3 DNA reads TGTGCCAGCAGCCAAGGGAGCGGTACCTACAATGAGCAGTTCTTC. Translating gives CASSQGSGTYNEQFF.